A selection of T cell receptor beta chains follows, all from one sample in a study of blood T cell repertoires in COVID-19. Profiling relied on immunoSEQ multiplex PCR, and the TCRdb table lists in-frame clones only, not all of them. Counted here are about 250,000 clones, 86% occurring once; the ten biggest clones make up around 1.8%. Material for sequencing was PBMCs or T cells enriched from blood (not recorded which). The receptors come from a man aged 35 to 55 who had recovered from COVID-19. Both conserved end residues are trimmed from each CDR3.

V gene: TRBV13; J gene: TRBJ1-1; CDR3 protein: ASSSRSVGTEAF
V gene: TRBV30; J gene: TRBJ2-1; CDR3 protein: AWSPTSGGIGEQF
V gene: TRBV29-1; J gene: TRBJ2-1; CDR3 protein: SVLERESSYNEQF
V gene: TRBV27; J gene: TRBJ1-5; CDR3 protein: ASSFTGGPNQPQH
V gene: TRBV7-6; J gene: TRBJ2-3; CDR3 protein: ASSLSGGADTQY
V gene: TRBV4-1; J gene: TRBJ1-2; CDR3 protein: ASSQVEAGDYGYT
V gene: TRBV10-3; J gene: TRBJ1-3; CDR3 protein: AISDGSRGTGNTIY
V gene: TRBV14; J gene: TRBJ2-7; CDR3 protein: ASSLGTVLRDEQY
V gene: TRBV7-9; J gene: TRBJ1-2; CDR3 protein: ASSLVIEDGYT
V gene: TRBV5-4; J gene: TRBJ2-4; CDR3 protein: ASSLREGYRGDIQY
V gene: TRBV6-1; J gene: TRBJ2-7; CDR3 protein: ASSLAGGTYEQY
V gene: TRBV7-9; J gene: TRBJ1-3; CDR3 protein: ASSLNLAQGAGNTIY
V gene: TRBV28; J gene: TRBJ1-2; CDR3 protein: ASSLTGGARYGYT
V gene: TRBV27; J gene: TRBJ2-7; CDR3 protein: ASSFLREGVNEQY
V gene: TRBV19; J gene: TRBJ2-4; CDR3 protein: ASRDSLAKNIQY
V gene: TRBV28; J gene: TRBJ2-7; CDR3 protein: ASSLSRTRWYEQY
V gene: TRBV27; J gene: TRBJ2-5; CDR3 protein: ASSSGTPRETQY
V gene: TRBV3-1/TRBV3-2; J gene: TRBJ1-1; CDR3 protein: ASSLRGANTEAF
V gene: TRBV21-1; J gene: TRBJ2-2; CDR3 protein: ASSVSPGTGNTGELF
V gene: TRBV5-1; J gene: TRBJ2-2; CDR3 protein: ASSLPDPKLVAGAKNTGELF
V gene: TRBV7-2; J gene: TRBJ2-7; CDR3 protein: ASSLLGGGPIYEQY
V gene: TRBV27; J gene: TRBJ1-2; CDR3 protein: ASPPRRGYT
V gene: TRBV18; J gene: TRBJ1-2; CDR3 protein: ASSPEREAYGYT